Presented here are 11 T cell receptor beta chains from one specimen sequenced in a study of human T cells and chemical hapten exposure listed by TCRdb under 2021. The time point tag for this specimen amounts to: patch test 1, 2 weeks after DPC sensitization. The sample's treatment or condition label, in plain terms: therapeutic diphenylcyclopropenone sensitization with weekly scalp DPC. Receptor amplification or capture employed RACE. The data were produced on a NextSeq 500. The public reads were run again by TCRdb, first through fastp at Q25 and then through MiXCR, and only productive beta chains were kept. Identical CDR3 protein sequences are pooled into one entry, listed with their most common genes and DNA. This sample comprises 75,000 to 90,000 distinct CDR3 sequences, under 9% of them detected only once. 1.5% to 1.7% of the sample belongs to the ten largest clones. The sample was whole blood, taken in connection with sensitization to the hapten diphenylcyclopropenone (DPC). The receptor source for this set is a woman in her 30s with alopecia areata. Some clones in this sample may be carry-over from other donors' samples.

This clonotype was seen a few times. The chain is built from TRBV30 and TRBJ1-4; 9 positions match TRBD1. CDR1 and CDR2 from the germline V gene are GTSNPN and SVGIG (reference sequence). Trimming took 4 bases from V and 4 from J; bases not matched to a gene: 7. The CDR3 contains 15 residues. CDR3 bases: TGTGCCTGGAATACAGGGGGCAAGAATAATGAAAAACTGTTTTTT. This translates into CAWNTGGKNNEKLFF.

This clonotype was seen at least ten times. The chain couples TRBV3-1 to TRBJ2-1, with 9 bases fitting TRBD2. Looked up from germline, CDR1 is LGHDT and CDR2 is YNNKEL (reference sequence). Unmatched junction bases numbered 6, after V lost 4 bases and J lost 8 bases. This CDR3 region has 14 residues. CDR3 amino acids: CASSLTAGGDEQFF. The DNA for the CDR3 is TGTGCCAGCAGCCTCACAGCGGGGGGAGATGAGCAGTTCTTC.

This clonotype was found many times. This chain links TRBV11-2 with TRBJ2-2; tentatively, D is TRBD2 (5 bases). Looked up from germline, CDR1 is SGHAT and CDR2 is FQNNGV. V dropped 6 bases and J dropped 0 bases, with 11 bases sitting between them. The CDR3 spans 15 residues. The CDR3 bases are TGTGCCAGCAGGCACTCCGGGACGAACACCGGGGAGCTGTTTTTT. Its protein product is CASRHSGTNTGELFF.

This clonotype came up many times. The chain carries TRBV11-2 and TRBJ2-1; D not resolved. V lost 4 bases, J lost 9 bases, and 10 bases lay in between. The germline V gene has CDR1 SGHAT and CDR2 FQNNGV. The length of the CDR3 is 12 residues. CDR3 bases: TGTGCCAGCAGCTCTGATAGTACTGAGCAGTTCTTC. Translated: CASSSDSTEQFF.

This clonotype was found many times. The CDR3 protein is CASSEEAGGSSYNSPLHF. The DNA of the CDR3 is TGTGCCAGCAGTGAAGAGGCAGGGGGCAGCTCCTATAATTCACCCCTCCACTTT. The J gene is TRBJ1-6, the V gene TRBV6-1; 8 nucleotides align to TRBD1. The CDR3 extends over 18 amino acids. Germline CDR1 is MNHNS and CDR2 is SASEGT. The J segment lost 0 bases and the V segment lost 1 base, leaving 5 bases of the junction unmatched.

The table lists this clonotype with many counts. In DNA, the CDR3 is TGTGCCATCAGTACCGGGACAGACCTCTACGAGCAGTACTTC. Protein: CAISTGTDLYEQYF. The rearrangement uses TRBV10-3 and TRBJ2-7; 7 bases fit TRBD1. The CDR3 runs to 14 residues. Germline CDR1 is ENHRY and CDR2 is SYGVKD. With 5 bases clipped from V and 3 bases from J, the junction kept 7 bases outside the gene matches.

The genes are TRBV20-1 and TRBJ2-2; D could derive from TRBD1 or TRBD2 (5 bases each). Germline CDR1 DFQATT, CDR2 SNEGSKA (reference sequence). V lost 0 bases to trimming and J lost 5 bases, with 10 bases between them. This CDR3 is 14 amino acids long. The CDR3 nucleotides read TGCAGTGCTAGAGAATCGGGACGTACCGGGGAGCTGTTTTTT. As protein: CSARESGRTGELFF.

This clonotype was found a few times. J is TRBJ1-1 and V is TRBV7-9; TRBD1 is a possible D gene (6 bases). Germline CDR1 reads SEHNR; CDR2 reads FQNEAQ (reference sequence). V was shortened by 3 bases and J by 6 bases, with 20 bases between the two germline ends. CDR3 length equals 16 residues. As DNA, the CDR3 is TGTGCCAGCAGCTTTGGGGGCGCACGGAAAATGTCTGAAGCTTTCTTT. Its protein is CASSFGGARKMSEAFF.

This sequence joins TRBV18 and TRBJ1-2; D is possibly TRBD1 (5 bases). The V end was cut by 1 base, the J end by 5 bases, with 8 bases between. Germline lookup yields CDR1 KGHSH and CDR2 LQKENI. This CDR3 spans 13 amino acids. The CDR3 reads CASSPLGGYGYTF. CDR3 DNA: TGTGCCAGCTCACCACTCGGGGGATATGGCTACACCTTC.

This clonotype came up many times. The chain carries TRBV5-5 and TRBJ1-1, with a possible D match to TRBD1 (5 bases). Germline CDR1 SGHKS, CDR2 YYEKEE (reference sequence). The CDR3 length is 14 residues. Trimming stripped 5 bases from V and 3 bases from J, with 14 bases between. The CDR3 DNA reads TGTGCCAGCAGATTGTATGGGGGTCACACTGAAGCTTTCTTT. Its protein is CASRLYGGHTEAFF.

The chain employs TRBV10-3 and TRBJ1-6, with a possible D match to TRBD1 (5 bases). Germline V lookup: CDR1 ENHRY, CDR2 SYGVKD. The CDR3 consists of 14 residues. Trimming removed 10 bases at V and 10 bases at J, with 20 bases between. In DNA form, the CDR3 reads TGTGCCACCAGGGACGTCCCGGCTAGCTCACCCCTCCACTTT. Translating gives CATRDVPASSPLHF.